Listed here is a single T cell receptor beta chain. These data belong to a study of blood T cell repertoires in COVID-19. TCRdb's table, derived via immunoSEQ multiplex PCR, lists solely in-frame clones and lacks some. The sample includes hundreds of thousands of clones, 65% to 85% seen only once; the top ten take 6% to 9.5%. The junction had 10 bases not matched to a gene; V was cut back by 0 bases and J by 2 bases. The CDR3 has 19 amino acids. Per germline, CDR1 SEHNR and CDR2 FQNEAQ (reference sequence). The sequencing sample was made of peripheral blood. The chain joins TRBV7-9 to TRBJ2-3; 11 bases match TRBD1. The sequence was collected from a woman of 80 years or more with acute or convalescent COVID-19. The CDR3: CASSLAGTGGRKDTDTQYF. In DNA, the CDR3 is TGTGCCAGCAGCTTAGCCGGGACAGGGGGGAGGAAAGACACAGATACGCAGTATTTT.